One TCR beta chain is described in this entry. The length of the CDR3 is 12 residues. In germline, CDR1 is SGHTA, CDR2 FQGNSA. The ends were cut back, 3 bases at V and 4 bases at J, with 7 bases in the middle. TCRdb's copy holds only in-frame clones and misses some; the assay was immunoSEQ multiplex PCR. The sample includes approximately 70,000 clones, 86% of them seen just once. This record comes from a study of T cell responses to AZD1222 COVID-19 vaccine. J is TRBJ2-7 and V is TRBV7-2; D gene uncertain. The source is an adult in good health. Sequenced here: peripheral blood, sampled on day 0 of AZD1222 vaccination. CDR3 residues: CASSFVRYEQYF. The CDR3 DNA reads TGTGCCAGCAGCTTTGTTAGGTACGAGCAGTACTTC.